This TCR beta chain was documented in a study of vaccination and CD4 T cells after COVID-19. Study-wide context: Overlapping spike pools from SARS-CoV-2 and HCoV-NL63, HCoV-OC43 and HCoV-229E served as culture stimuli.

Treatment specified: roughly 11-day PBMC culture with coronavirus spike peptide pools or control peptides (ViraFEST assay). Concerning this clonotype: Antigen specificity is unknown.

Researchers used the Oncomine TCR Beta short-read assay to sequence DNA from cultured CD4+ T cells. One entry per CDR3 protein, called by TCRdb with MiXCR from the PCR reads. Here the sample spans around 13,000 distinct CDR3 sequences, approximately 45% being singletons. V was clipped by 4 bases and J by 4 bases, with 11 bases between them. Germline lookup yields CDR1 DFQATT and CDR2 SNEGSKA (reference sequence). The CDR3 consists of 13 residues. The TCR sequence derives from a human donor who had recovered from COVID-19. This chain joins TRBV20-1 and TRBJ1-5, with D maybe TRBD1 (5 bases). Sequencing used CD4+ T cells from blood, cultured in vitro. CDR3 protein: CSATGTKNQPQHF. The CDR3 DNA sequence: TGCAGTGCTACGGGGACCAAGAATCAGCCCCAGCATTTT.